The clone carrying this T cell receptor (beta chain) has ten or more counts. Its antigen is currently unknown. The time point here: patch test 1, 2 weeks after DPC sensitization. Noted treatment: therapeutic diphenylcyclopropenone sensitization with weekly scalp DPC. The data belong to a study of human T cells and chemical hapten exposure. Whole-study results and caveats: Those TCRs sitting above 1 in 1000 frequency stayed the same with DPC sensitization.

Per germline, CDR1 SGHRS and CDR2 YFSETQ. The CDR3 extends over 15 amino acids. Trimming took off 0 bases at V and 2 bases at J, with 12 bases between the two ends. MiXCR, run by TCRdb on the RACE reads, gives a single entry per CDR3 protein. This sample has fewer than 500,000 distinct CDR3 sequences, with more than 4.5% found just once. The TCR sequence derives from a woman between 50 and 59 years old with alopecia areata. Some clones in this sample may be carry-over from other donors' samples. The sample here was whole blood, taken in connection with sensitization to the hapten diphenylcyclopropenone (DPC). The chain couples TRBV5-1 to TRBJ2-7; a weak D match, TRBD2 (5 bases). CDR3 residues: CASSLAGVTAYEQYF. For the CDR3, the DNA is TGCGCCAGCAGCTTGGCCGGGGTGACGGCCTACGAGCAGTACTTC.